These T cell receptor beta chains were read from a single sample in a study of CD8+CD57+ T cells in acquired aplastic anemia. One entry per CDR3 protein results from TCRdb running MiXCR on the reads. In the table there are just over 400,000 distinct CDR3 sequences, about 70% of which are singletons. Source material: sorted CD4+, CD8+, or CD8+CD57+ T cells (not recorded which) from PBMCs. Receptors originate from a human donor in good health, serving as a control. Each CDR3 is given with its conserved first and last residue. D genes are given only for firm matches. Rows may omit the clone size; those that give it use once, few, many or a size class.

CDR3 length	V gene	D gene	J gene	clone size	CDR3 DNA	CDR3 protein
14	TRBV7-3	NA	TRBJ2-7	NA	TGTGCCAGCAGCGCAGGGACAAAAACACACCTCCAGTTTTTC	CASSAGTKTHLQFF
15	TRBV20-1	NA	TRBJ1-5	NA	TGCAGTGCTAGAGATCGGACAGTTAGCAATCAGCCCCAGCATTTT	CSARDRTVSNQPQHF
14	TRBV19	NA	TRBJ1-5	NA	TGTGCCAGTAGTATACCCAGGGGCAAGCAGCCCCAGCATTTT	CASSIPRGKQPQHF
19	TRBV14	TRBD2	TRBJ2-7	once	TGTGCCAGCAGCCAAGGATTCTCCGGACTAGCGGGGTTCTCCTACGAGCAGTACTTC	CASSQGFSGLAGFSYEQYF
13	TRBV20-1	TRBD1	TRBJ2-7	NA	TGCAGTGCTAGAGCCGGGACAGTCTACGAGCAGTACTTC	CSARAGTVYEQYF
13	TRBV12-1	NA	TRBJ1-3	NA	TGTGCCAGCAGATGGGAAACTGGAAACACCATATATTTT	CASRWETGNTIYF
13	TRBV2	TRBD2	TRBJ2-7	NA	TGTGCCTCATGGGCTAGCGGGGGCTACGAGCAGTACTTC	CASWASGGYEQYF
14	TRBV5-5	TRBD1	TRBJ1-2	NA	TGTGCCAGCAGTCCGGACAGGGGAACGGGAGGCTACACCTTC	CASSPDRGTGGYTF
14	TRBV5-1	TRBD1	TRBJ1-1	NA	TGCGCCAGCAGCGTGGGACAGGCTGGGACTGAAGCTTTCTTT	CASSVGQAGTEAFF
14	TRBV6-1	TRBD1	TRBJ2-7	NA	TGTGCCAGCAGGGGATCCGGGACAGCCTACGAGCAGTACTTC	CASRGSGTAYEQYF
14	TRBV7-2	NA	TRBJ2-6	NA	TGTGCCAGCAGCGTGACCTCTGGGCCGCACGTCCTGACTTTC	CASSVTSGPHVLTF
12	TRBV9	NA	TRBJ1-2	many	TGTGCCAGCAGCAACCTGAACTATGGCTACACCTTC	CASSNLNYGYTF
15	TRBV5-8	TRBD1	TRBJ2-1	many	TGTGCCAGCAGCGCGCTACGGACAGGGGTCAATGAGCAGTTCTTC	CASSALRTGVNEQFF
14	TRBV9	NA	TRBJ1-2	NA	TGTGCCAGCAGCGTAGGGAGCGGAACAGGCGGCTACACCTTC	CASSVGSGTGGYTF
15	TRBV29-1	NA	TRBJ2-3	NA	TGCAGCGGGGGGCGGGGACCCTTCCAAGCAGATACGCAGTATTTT	CSGGRGPFQADTQYF
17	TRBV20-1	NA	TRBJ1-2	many	TGCAGTGCTAGAGACACATCGGTCAGGGCGTCCTACTATGGCTACACCTTC	CSARDTSVRASYYGYTF
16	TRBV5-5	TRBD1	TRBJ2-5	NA	TGTGCCAGCAGCTTTACAGGGGGCCGTGACCAAGAGACCCAGTACTTC	CASSFTGGRDQETQYF
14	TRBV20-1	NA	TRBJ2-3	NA	TGCAGTGCTAGACTGGGCGGTAGTACTTCAACGCAGTATTTT	CSARLGGSTSTQYF
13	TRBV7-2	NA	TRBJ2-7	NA	TGTGCCGGCAGCTTAGCCCGGGACCACAAGCAGTACTTC	CAGSLARDHKQYF
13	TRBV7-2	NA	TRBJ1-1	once	TGTGCCAGCAGCTTAAGGGGGGAGACTGACGATATCTTT	CASSLRGETDDIF
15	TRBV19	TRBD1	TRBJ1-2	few	TGTGCCAGTAGTCCCGCCGGGACAGAACGATATGGCTACACCTTC	CASSPAGTERYGYTF
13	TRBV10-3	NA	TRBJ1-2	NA	TGTGCCGCAAGCGAGACGGCTGTGTTCGGCTACACCTTC	CAASETAVFGYTF
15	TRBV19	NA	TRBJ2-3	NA	TGTGCCAGTAGTATTAGGGACTCCTTCAAGGATACGCAGTATTTT	CASSIRDSFKDTQYF
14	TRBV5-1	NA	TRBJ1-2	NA	TGCGCCAGCACCCTAGCAAGCGGTGCTGGTGGCTACACCTTC	CASTLASGAGGYTF
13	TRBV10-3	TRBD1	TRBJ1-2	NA	TGTGCCATCAGTGTAGGACAGGGGGAAGGCTACACCTTC	CAISVGQGEGYTF
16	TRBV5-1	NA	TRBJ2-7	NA	TGTGCCAGCACCGCCTTGGAGAGCAGCCTCTCCTACGAGCAGTACTTC	CASTALESSLSYEQYF
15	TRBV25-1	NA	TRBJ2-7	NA	TGTGCCAGCAGTGGATTCGAGGGCAGGGGCTACGAGCAGTACTTC	CASSGFEGRGYEQYF
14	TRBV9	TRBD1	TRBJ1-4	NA	TGTGCCAGCAGCTTAGGGGGGACAGCTGAGAGACTGTTTTTT	CASSLGGTAERLFF
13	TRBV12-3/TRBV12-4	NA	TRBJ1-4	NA	TGTGCCAGCAGTGCAGCTTCGGGGGAAAAACTGTTTTTT	CASSAASGEKLFF
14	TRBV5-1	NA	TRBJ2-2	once	TGCGCCAGCAGCCCCGGGACTGGGACCGGGGAGCTGTTTTTT	CASSPGTGTGELFF
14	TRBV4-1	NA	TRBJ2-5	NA	TGCGCCAGCAGCCAAGCAGACTACCTTGAGACCCAGTACTTC	CASSQADYLETQYF
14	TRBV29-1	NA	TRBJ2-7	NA	TGCACCGTCCGCGGGGACGGACTCGCCTACGAGCAGTACTTC	CTVRGDGLAYEQYF
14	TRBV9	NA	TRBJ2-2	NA	TGTGCCAGCAGCGTAGATCTGGGGTTCGGGGAGCTGTTTTTT	CASSVDLGFGELFF
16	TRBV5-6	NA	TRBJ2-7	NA	TGTGCCAGCAGCTTGAGGCAGGAAGTTCGCGGCTACGAGCAGTACTTC	CASSLRQEVRGYEQYF
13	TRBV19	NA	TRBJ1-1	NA	TGTGCCAGTCGATACGACAGGAACACTGAAGCTTTCTTT	CASRYDRNTEAFF
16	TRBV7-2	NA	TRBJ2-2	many	TGTGCCAGCAGCCCCCGGTTAGGTTCGAACACCGGGGAGCTGTTTTTT	CASSPRLGSNTGELFF
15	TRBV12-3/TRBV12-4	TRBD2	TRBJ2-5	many	TGTGCCAGCAGAGACAATAGCGGGGGACAAGAGACCCAGTACTTC	CASRDNSGGQETQYF